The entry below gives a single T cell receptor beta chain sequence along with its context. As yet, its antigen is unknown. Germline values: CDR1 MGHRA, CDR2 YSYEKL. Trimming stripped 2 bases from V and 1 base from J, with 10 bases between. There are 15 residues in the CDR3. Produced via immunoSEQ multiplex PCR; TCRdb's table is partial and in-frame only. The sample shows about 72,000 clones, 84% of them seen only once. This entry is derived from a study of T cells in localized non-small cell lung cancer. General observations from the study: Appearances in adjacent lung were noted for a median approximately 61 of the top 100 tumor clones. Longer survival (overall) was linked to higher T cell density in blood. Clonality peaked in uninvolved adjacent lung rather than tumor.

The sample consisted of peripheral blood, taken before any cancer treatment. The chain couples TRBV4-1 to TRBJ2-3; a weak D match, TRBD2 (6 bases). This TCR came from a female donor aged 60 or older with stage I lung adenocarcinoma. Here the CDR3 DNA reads TGCGCCAGCAGCCAAATTGGAGGGGGCACAGATACGCAGTATTTT. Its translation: CASSQIGGGTDTQYF.